Listed below are T cell receptor beta chains from one sample, sequenced in a study of human T cells and chemical hapten exposure. TCRdb re-analysed the RACE reads in MiXCR, keeping a single row per CDR3 protein. There are a few hundred thousand distinct CDR3 sequences in the sample; around 5.5% occur only once, and about 8.2% lies in the top ten. The sample was whole blood, taken in connection with sensitization to the hapten diphenylcyclopropenone (DPC). These receptors all come from a young woman with alopecia areata. Some clones in this sample may be carry-over from other donors' samples. Both conserved end residues are part of each CDR3.

TRBV6-6,CASSPDQYEQYF
TRBV12-3/TRBV12-4,CASSFDQDSPLHF
TRBV24-1,CATSDHGDANYGYTF
TRBV7-2,CASSFKGAEAFF
TRBV5-1,CASSLETGASNQPQHF
TRBV7-2,CASSLEVGVTDTQYF
TRBV5-1,CASSLGVTGELFF
TRBV12-3/TRBV12-4,CASSLSHVNTEAFF
TRBV29-1,CSADRGWETQYF
TRBV6-5,CASHKGQGSNQPQHF
TRBV12-3/TRBV12-4,CASNLNGDEELFF
TRBV28,CASRSVTTVYNQPQHF
TRBV2,CASRPRGVRTAEAFF
TRBV25-1,CASSEPGGGNSPLHF
TRBV14,CASSPLSGNPEAFF
TRBV9,CASSVGGGIQDNEQFF
TRBV29-1,CSVDKSGVNTEAFF
TRBV7-2,CASSSRGQQVLTF
TRBV9,CASSLGGRGPTDLDYGYTF
TRBV6-5,CASSYSSSLPNYGYTF
TRBV6-5,CASSSTGTGETEAFF
TRBV7-3,CASSSLAGGPTGELFF
TRBV25-1,CASISGGPADTQYF
TRBV3-1,CASSPAGVEKLFF
TRBV6-6,CASSYEQGSEAFF
TRBV5-1,CASSLQGQGNYGYTF
TRBV4-1,CASSQGAPDYGYTF
TRBV5-1,CASSGGQGATEAFF
TRBV7-2,CASSRQGSHTGELFF
TRBV20-1,CSAPLAGASYEQYF
TRBV7-9,CASSIADREKSYGYTF
TRBV7-2,CASSSRQQGYGYTF
TRBV12-3/TRBV12-4,CASSSTGPYGYTF
TRBV20-1,CSASSRNGDTQYF
TRBV11-2,CASTNFHRDSTQYF
TRBV2,CASRNQASGGPQDTQYF
TRBV29-1,CSVKGSGGYNEQFF
TRBV10-3,CAIRGLYEQYF
TRBV7-2,CASSLGHQETQYF
TRBV18,CASSPREGTGDTQYF
TRBV5-6,CASSLRVTTNEKLFF
TRBV3-1,CASSQEELALGIFEQFF
TRBV10-3,CAISESRDMGEKLFF
TRBV4-3,CASSQGADPTYEQYF
TRBV5-1,CASSLKSDRTEAFF
TRBV6-5,CASSLGMEGNTIYF